This T cell receptor (beta chain) was captured in a study of Graves' ophthalmopathy and Graves' hyperthyroidism. Regarding the study as a whole: Blood contained most expanded thyroid clonotypes exceeding 0.001 frequency.

Hyperthyroidism is called stable when no ophthalmopathy develops within 18 months of follow-up. The evidence that diagnosis relied on was clinical symptoms, serum thyroxine, TRAb, thyroid ultrasound and orbital computed tomography. The PBMCs had their origin in around 10 ml of fresh peripheral blood. Using RNA transcripts, the TCR beta CDR3 regions were amplified. RT-PCR with HTBI primers came first, then second-round multiplex PCR. TCRdb used MiXCR to reprocess the multiplex PCR reads, holding one entry per CDR3 protein. Seen here are hundreds of thousands of distinct CDR3 sequences, around a fifth observed once, and the top ten hold roughly 3%. With 4 bases removed from V and 6 bases from J, the gap between germline ends came to 13 bases. CDR3 length: 14 residues. Per germline, CDR1 MNHEY and CDR2 SMNVEV (reference sequence). This clonotype occurred many times. Antigen unknown.

This sequence originates from a woman aged 18-30 years with stable Graves' hyperthyroidism. What was sequenced was peripheral blood. The V gene is TRBV27, the J gene TRBJ2-1; weak D call: TRBD2 (6 bases). The CDR3 sequence: CASSWQGGRNEQFF. The DNA of the CDR3 is TGTGCCAGCAGTTGGCAGGGAGGACGCAATGAGCAGTTCTTC.